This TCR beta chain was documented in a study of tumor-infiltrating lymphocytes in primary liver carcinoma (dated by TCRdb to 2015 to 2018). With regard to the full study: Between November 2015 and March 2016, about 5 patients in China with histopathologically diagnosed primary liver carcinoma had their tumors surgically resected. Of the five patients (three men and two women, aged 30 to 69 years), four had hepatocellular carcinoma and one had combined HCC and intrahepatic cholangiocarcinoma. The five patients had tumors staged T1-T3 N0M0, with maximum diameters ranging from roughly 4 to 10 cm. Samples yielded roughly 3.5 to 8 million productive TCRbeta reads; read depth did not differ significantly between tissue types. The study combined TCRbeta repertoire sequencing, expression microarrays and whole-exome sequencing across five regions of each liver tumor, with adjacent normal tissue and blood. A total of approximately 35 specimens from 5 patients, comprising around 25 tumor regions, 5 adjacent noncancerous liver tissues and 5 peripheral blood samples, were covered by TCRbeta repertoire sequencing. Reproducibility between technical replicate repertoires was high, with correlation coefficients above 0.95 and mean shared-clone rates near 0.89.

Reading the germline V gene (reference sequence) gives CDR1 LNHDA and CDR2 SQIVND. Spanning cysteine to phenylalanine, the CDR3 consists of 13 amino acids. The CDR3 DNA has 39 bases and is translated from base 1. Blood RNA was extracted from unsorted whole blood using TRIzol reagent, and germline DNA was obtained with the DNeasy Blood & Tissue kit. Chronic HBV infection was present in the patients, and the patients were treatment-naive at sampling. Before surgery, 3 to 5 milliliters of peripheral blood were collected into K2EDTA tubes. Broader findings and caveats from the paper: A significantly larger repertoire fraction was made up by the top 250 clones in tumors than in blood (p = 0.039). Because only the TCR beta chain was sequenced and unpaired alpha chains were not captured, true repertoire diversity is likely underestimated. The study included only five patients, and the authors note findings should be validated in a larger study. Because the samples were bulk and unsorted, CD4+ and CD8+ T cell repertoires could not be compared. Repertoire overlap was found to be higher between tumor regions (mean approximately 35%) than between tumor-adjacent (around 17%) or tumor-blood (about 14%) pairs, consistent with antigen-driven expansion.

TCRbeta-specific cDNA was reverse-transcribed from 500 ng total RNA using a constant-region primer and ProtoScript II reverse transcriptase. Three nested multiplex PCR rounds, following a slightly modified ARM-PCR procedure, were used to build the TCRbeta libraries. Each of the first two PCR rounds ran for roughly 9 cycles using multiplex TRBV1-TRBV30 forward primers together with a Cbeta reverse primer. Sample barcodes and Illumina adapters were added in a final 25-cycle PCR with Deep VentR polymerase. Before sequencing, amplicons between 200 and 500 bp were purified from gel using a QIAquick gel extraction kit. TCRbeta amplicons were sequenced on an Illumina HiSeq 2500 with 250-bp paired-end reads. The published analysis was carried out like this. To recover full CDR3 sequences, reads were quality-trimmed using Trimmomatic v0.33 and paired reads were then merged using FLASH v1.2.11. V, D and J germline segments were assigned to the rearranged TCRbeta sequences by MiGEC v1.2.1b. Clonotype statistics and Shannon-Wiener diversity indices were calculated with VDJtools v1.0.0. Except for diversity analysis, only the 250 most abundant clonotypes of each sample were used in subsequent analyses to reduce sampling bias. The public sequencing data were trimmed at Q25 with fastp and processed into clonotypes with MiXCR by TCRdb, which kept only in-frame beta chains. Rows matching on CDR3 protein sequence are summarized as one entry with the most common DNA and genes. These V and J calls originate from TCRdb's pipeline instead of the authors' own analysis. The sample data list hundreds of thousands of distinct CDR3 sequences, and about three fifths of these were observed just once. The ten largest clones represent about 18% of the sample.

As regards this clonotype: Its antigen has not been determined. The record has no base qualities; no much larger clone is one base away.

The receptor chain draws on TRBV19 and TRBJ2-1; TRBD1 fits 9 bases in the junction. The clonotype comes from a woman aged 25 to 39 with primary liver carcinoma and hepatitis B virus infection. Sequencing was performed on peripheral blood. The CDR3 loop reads CASDRGNANEQFF. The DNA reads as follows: TGTGCAAGTGACAGGGGGAATGCCAATGAGCAGTTCTTC.